This T cell receptor beta chain comes out of a study of cytomegalovirus exposure and HLA in healthy donors. Produced via immunoSEQ multiplex PCR; TCRdb's table is partial and in-frame only. The sample lists hundreds of thousands of clones, approximately 88% seen once, with over 11% in the top ten. Remarks on this clone: Its antigen is unidentified.

Study-level findings and limits: In vitro checks showed that a few CMV-associated chains really do target CMV antigens. Cytomegalovirus association was listed for about 170 TCR beta chains.

The source is a woman aged 25-40 years in good health and CMV-seropositive. The sequencing sample was made of PBMCs.

CDR3 sequence: CASSEVKTSGIYNEQFF. CDR3 coding DNA: TGTGCCAGCAGCGAAGTTAAGACTAGCGGGATCTACAATGAGCAGTTCTTC. V is TRBV7-9 and J is TRBJ2-1, with TRBD2 identical over 11 bases. The germline CDR1 and CDR2 sequences are SEHNR and FQNEAQ (reference sequence). J gave up 3 bases and V 5 bases, and 9 bases lay outside the gene matches. The CDR3 length is 17 residues.